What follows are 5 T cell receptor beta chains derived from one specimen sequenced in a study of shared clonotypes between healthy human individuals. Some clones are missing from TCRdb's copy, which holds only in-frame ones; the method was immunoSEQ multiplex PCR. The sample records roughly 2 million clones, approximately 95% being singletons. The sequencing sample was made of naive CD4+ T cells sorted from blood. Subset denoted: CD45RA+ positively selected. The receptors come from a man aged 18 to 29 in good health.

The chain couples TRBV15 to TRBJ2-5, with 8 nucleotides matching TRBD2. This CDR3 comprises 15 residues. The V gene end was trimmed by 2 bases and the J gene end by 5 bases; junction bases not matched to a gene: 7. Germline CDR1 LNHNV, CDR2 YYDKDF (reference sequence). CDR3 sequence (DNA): TGTGCCACCAGCAGACCCCGGGGGGGCAAGGAGACCCAGTACTTC. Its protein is CATSRPRGGKETQYF. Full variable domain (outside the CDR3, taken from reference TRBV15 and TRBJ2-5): DAMVIQNPRYQVTQFGKPVTLSCSQTLNHNVMYWYQQKSSQAPKLLFHYYDKDFNNEADTPDNFQSRRPNTSFCFLDIRSPGLGDTAMYLCATSRPRGGKETQYFGPGTRLLVL.

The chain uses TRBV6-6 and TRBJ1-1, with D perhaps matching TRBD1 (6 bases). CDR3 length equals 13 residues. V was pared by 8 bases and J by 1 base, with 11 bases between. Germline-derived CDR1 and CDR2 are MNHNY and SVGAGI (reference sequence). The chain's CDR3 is CASFNRANTEAFF. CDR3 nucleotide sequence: TGTGCCAGCTTTAACAGGGCGAACACTGAAGCTTTCTTT.

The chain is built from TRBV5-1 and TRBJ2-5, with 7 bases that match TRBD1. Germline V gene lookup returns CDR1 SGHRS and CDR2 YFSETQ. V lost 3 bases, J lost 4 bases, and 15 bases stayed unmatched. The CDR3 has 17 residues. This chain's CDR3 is CASSWGTVGPKGETQYF. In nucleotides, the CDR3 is TGCGCCAGCAGCTGGGGGACAGTCGGGCCTAAGGGAGAGACCCAGTACTTC.

The CDR3 nucleotides read TGTGCCAGCAGCGGGGGGACTAGCACAGATACGCAGTATTTT. Translated: CASSGGTSTDTQYF. V and J are TRBV9 and TRBJ2-3; maybe TRBD2 (6 bases). V dropped 3 bases and J dropped 0 bases, with 8 bases sitting between them. Germline V gene lookup returns CDR1 SGDLS and CDR2 YYNGEE. The CDR3 is 14 amino acids.

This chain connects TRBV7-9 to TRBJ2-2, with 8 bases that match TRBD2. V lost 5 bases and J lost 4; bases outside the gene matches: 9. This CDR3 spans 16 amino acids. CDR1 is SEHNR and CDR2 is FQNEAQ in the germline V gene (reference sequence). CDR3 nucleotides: TGTGCCAGCAGCCCGCGGGGTAGCGGGGCCACCGGGGAGCTGTTTTTT. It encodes CASSPRGSGATGELFF.